Each of the 29 T cell receptor beta chains below was sequenced from the same sample in a study of identical twins. From the 5' RACE reads, TCRdb called clonotypes with MiXCR, one entry per CDR3 protein. The table has 1,800,000 or so distinct CDR3 sequences, about 32% seen once; the top ten hold 0.25% to 0.3%. Sequenced input: cord blood. The receptors stem from a newborn girl in good health.

With regard to this clonotype: A much more abundant neighbour one base away suggests this may be a read error. V is TRBV12-3 or TRBV12-4 and J is TRBJ2-1; tentatively, D is TRBD2 (6 bases). V was clipped by 4 bases and J by 8 bases, with 15 bases between them. The CDR3 spans 14 residues. The CDR3 loop reads CASSSREGEDEQFF. As DNA, the CDR3 is TGTGCCAGCAGTTCTAGAGAAGGGGAGGATGAGCAGTTCTTC.

The genes are TRBV4-2 and TRBJ2-5; 10 nucleotides agree with TRBD2. The DNA end favors TRBJ2-7, so the J call may be wrong. The CDR3 has 13 residues. Germline CDR1 is LGHNA and CDR2 is YNFKEQ. The CDR3 is CASSKREGHEQYF. CDR3 nucleotides: TGTGCCAGCAGCAAGCGGGAGGGCCACGAGCAGTACTTC.

The V call is TRBV27, the J call TRBJ1-2, with 9 bases identical to TRBD1. The CDR3 totals 17 residues. V trimming: 0 bases; J trimming: 2 bases; junction bases outside the gene matches: 7. Germline loops: CDR1 MNHEY, CDR2 SMNVEV (reference sequence). The CDR3 protein is CASSLSPTGGGNYGYTF. The CDR3, as DNA: TGTGCCAGCAGTTTATCCCCCACAGGGGGCGGAAACTATGGCTACACCTTC.

This clonotype has at least ten counts. V usage is TRBV20-1 and J usage is TRBJ2-3; D is uncertain. Per germline, CDR1 DFQATT and CDR2 SNEGSKA (reference sequence). V lost 0 bases, J lost 1 base, and 5 bases lay in between. The CDR3 has 13 residues. The CDR3 spells CSAREGRTDTQYF. DNA for the CDR3: TGCAGTGCTAGAGAAGGACGCACAGATACGCAGTATTTT.

This clonotype was recorded at least ten times. The V and J genes are TRBV24-1 and TRBJ2-3; 7 bases line up with TRBD1. The CDR3 totals 15 residues. Losses at the gene ends were 1 base for V and 4 bases for J; bases not matched to a gene: 4. CDR1 and CDR2 (germline): KGHDR, SFDVKD. CDR3 nucleotides: TGTGCCACCAGTGATTTCGGGCAGGGGGCAGATACGCAGTATTTT. As protein: CATSDFGQGADTQYF.

The chain employs TRBV7-6 and TRBJ1-1; D is possibly TRBD1 (5 bases). V was clipped by 5 bases and J by 1 base, with 8 bases between them. CDR3 length: 13 residues. Looked up from germline, CDR1 is SGHVS and CDR2 is FNYEAQ. The CDR3 region is CASSRGTNTEAFF. The DNA for the CDR3 is TGTGCCAGCAGCCGCGGGACGAACACTGAAGCTTTCTTT.

J is TRBJ2-1 and V is TRBV4-1; 12 bases line up with TRBD2. There are 15 residues in the CDR3. After removal of 0 bases from V and 12 bases from J, the junction contained 6 bases not matched to a gene. Germline CDR1 and CDR2: MGHRA and YSYEKL. The CDR3 is CASSQDNLAGGRQFF. The CDR3 DNA reads TGCGCCAGCAGCCAAGATAACCTAGCGGGAGGGAGGCAGTTCTTC.

This clonotype was counted a few times. The rearrangement uses TRBV7-6 and TRBJ1-4, with TRBD1 matching over 7 bases. The germline gives CDR1 SGHVS, CDR2 FNYEAQ. Trimming took 6 bases from V and 4 from J; bases not matched to a gene: 14. CDR3 length: 17 residues. CDR3: CASSLHPPGQINEKLFF. The DNA for the CDR3 is TGTGCCAGCAGTTTACATCCACCGGGACAGATTAATGAAAAACTGTTTTTT.

Details on this clonotype: This probably arose from a read error, given a far larger clone one base away. V gene TRBV6-1 combines with J gene TRBJ2-1; D uncertain. Per the germline V gene, CDR1 is MNHNS and CDR2 is SASEGT. Trimming removed 8 bases at V and 0 bases at J, with 5 bases between. This CDR3 has 12 amino acids. The chain's CDR3 is CASASSYNEQFF. The CDR3 nucleotides are TGTGCCAGCGCTAGCTCCTACAATGAGCAGTTCTTC.

The chain is built from TRBV5-1 and TRBJ2-1; 7 bases are shared with TRBD2. CDR3 size: 15 residues. V lost 0 bases to trimming and J lost 13 bases; unmatched junction nucleotides: 13. Germline CDR1 SGHRS, CDR2 YFSETQ. The CDR3 DNA follows: TGCGCCAGCAGCTTGGTGCCTAGCGGTCAAGAGACCCAGTTCTTC. It encodes CASSLVPSGQETQFF.

This rearrangement joins TRBV30 to TRBJ1-2; 7 bases map to TRBD1. Germline trimming cut 4 bases from V and 0 bases from J; bases unmatched to any gene: 5. Germline lookup yields CDR1 GTSNPN and CDR2 SVGIG (reference sequence). The CDR3 spans 14 residues. The CDR3 is CAWNPGTANYGYTF. Written as DNA, the CDR3 is TGTGCCTGGAACCCCGGGACAGCTAACTATGGCTACACCTTC.

The V gene is TRBV12-3 or TRBV12-4, the J gene TRBJ1-5, with D unresolved. V dropped 2 bases and J dropped 0 bases, with 5 bases sitting between them. The CDR3 runs 14 residues. For the CDR3, the DNA is TGTGCCAGCAGTTTAACCCCTAGCAATCAGCCCCAGCATTTT. Translated, it gives CASSLTPSNQPQHF.

In this sample, this clonotype turned up a few times. An end of the junction does not agree with germline; a read error may underlie this. V gene TRBV7-7 combines with J gene TRBJ2-2; D not certain. Germline CDR1 and CDR2: SSHAT and FNYEAQ (reference sequence). This CDR3 is 17 amino acids long. CDR3 residues: CASSLHRVGSAIGELFF. The CDR3, as DNA: TGTGCTAGCAGCTTACACCGCGTCGGATCGGCGATCGGGGAGCTGTTTTTT.

The V gene is TRBV20-1, the J gene TRBJ1-1; 8 bases are shared with TRBD1. Germline V gene data show CDR1 as DFQATT and CDR2 as SNEGSKA (reference sequence). The CDR3 covers 14 residues. V lost 5 bases and J lost 1; bases outside the gene matches: 6. This CDR3 reads CSAGWTGRNTEAFF. In nucleotides, the CDR3 is TGCAGTGCTGGGTGGACAGGGAGGAACACTGAAGCTTTCTTT.

V usage is TRBV6-5 and J usage is TRBJ1-4; 7 bases match TRBD1. With 0 bases clipped from V and 4 bases from J, the junction kept 2 bases outside the gene matches. Germline V gene data show CDR1 as MNHEY and CDR2 as SVGAGI. The CDR3 is made up of 15 amino acids. CDR3 DNA: TGTGCCAGCAGTTACTCGGGACAGCTTAATGAAAAACTGTTTTTT. It translates to CASSYSGQLNEKLFF.

There are many counts of this clonotype. One base away lies a much larger clone, so this may be a sequencing read error. This chain links TRBV12-3 or TRBV12-4 with TRBJ1-2; D ambiguous. Trimming shortened V by 2 bases and J by 2 bases, and 6 bases separated the two germline ends. This CDR3 region has 13 residues. CDR3 amino acids: CASSLQENYGYTF. The CDR3 DNA reads TGTGCCAGCAGTTTACAGGAGAACTATGGCTACACCTTC.

The J gene is TRBJ1-1, the V gene TRBV11-2, with TRBD1 matching over 7 bases. The CDR3 loop spans 15 amino acids. The germline V gene has CDR1 SGHAT and CDR2 FQNNGV. J lost 1 base, V lost 5 bases, and 7 bases had no gene match. CDR3 bases: TGTGCCAGCAGCGGCCTGACAGGGAGGAACACTGAAGCTTTCTTT. Residues: CASSGLTGRNTEAFF.

This clonotype was seen a handful of times. The chain employs TRBV20-1 and TRBJ2-3; tentative D call: TRBD1 (6 bases). The ends were cut back, 5 bases at V and 11 bases at J, with 11 bases in the middle. Germline assignment: CDR1 DFQATT and CDR2 SNEGSKA (reference sequence). This CDR3 is built from 10 residues. CDR3 DNA sequence: TGCAGTGCTCAGGGGAGAGTGCAGTATTTT. This translates into CSAQGRVQYF.

CDR3 DNA: TGTGCCAGCAGCTCCATCGCAGGGGGCGGTCAGCCCCAGCATTTT. Protein product: CASSSIAGGGQPQHF. The rearrangement joins TRBV11-2 to TRBJ1-5, with TRBD1 identical over 8 bases. CDR3 length equals 15 residues. CDR1 and CDR2 from the germline V gene are SGHAT and FQNNGV. The V gene end was trimmed by 4 bases and the J gene end by 6 bases; junction bases not matched to a gene: 8.

This clonotype was recorded once. A read error may be the cause here, since a much bigger clone is one base away. The chain employs TRBV29-1 and TRBJ2-1; 8 nucleotides align to TRBD2. Germline loops: CDR1 SQVTM, CDR2 ANQGSEA. J was trimmed by 5 bases and V by 3 bases; bases with no gene match: 12. The CDR3 is 16 amino acids. CDR3 region: CSVDHNERELNNEQFF. CDR3 coding DNA: TGCAGCGTTGACCATAACGAGCGGGAGCTAAACAATGAGCAGTTCTTC.

The CDR3 protein is CAISGGGGAYNEQFF. The CDR3 DNA reads as TGTGCCATCAGTGGCGGCGGGGGGGCCTACAATGAGCAGTTCTTC. The chain has TRBV10-3 and TRBJ2-1, with 9 bases aligning to TRBD2. From germline, CDR1 is ENHRY and CDR2 SYGVKD. V trimming: 4 bases; J trimming: 2 bases; junction bases outside the gene matches: 3. The CDR3 is 15 amino acids.

The chain employs TRBV20-1 and TRBJ2-4, with TRBD2 as a possible D gene (6 bases). With 0 bases removed from V and 6 bases from J, the gap between germline ends came to 15 bases. Germline CDR1 is DFQATT and CDR2 is SNEGSKA (reference sequence). This CDR3 has 15 residues. The CDR3 DNA reads as TGCAGTGCTAGAGATTTCGGGGGAGTTGCAAACATTCAGTACTTC. It specifies CSARDFGGVANIQYF.

This clonotype turned up a few times. The V and J genes are TRBV4-2 and TRBJ2-1, with 7 bases aligning to TRBD2. The CDR3 has 17 amino acids. J was trimmed by 8 bases and V by 0 bases; bases with no gene match: 13. Germline loops: CDR1 LGHNA, CDR2 YNFKEQ. CDR3 sequence: CASSQDLGLADLDEQFF. Here the CDR3 DNA reads TGTGCCAGCAGCCAAGATCTTGGGCTAGCGGACCTCGATGAGCAGTTCTTC.

There are a few counts of this clonotype. The V and J genes are TRBV20-1 and TRBJ2-1; D may match TRBD1 or TRBD2 (6 bases each). V dropped 8 bases and J dropped 3 bases, with 14 bases sitting between them. The CDR3 is 13 residues long. From germline, CDR1 is DFQATT and CDR2 SNEGSKA (reference sequence). The CDR3 here is CSTPGGFYNEQFF. DNA for the CDR3: TGCAGTACCCCCGGGGGCTTCTACAATGAGCAGTTCTTC.

Only a few counts were recorded for this clonotype. The chain employs TRBV7-8 and TRBJ2-3; D is possibly TRBD2 (5 bases). The length of the CDR3 is 14 residues. With 4 bases removed from V and 2 bases from J, the gap between germline ends came to 10 bases. Per the germline V gene, CDR1 is SGHVS and CDR2 is FQNEAQ. For the CDR3, the DNA is TGTGCCAGCAGCTCGCACCGGGACACAGATACGCAGTATTTT. This gives the protein CASSSHRDTDTQYF.

The chain uses TRBV20-1 and TRBJ2-3; TRBD2 agrees at 12 bases. In germline, CDR1 is DFQATT, CDR2 SNEGSKA (reference sequence). The CDR3 is made up of 14 amino acids. The ends lost 6 bases at V and 8 bases at J; junction bases unmatched: 9. CDR3 residues: CSAHASGGVGTQYF. The CDR3 DNA reads TGCAGTGCCCATGCTAGCGGGGGGGTTGGTACGCAGTATTTT.

The chain joins TRBV6-6 to TRBJ2-4; TRBD1 aligns across 9 bases. Unmatched junction bases numbered 11, after V lost 2 bases and J lost 9 bases. The CDR3 loop spans 16 amino acids. Germline lookup yields CDR1 MNHNY and CDR2 SVGAGI (reference sequence). The CDR3, as DNA: TGTGCCAGCAGTTACCGTCCCCTACAGGGGGCGGGCATTCAGTACTTC. Residues: CASSYRPLQGAGIQYF.

This clonotype was observed a handful of times. The chain has TRBV11-1 and TRBJ2-3; the match to TRBD1 covers 10 bases. Trimming took 3 bases from V and 2 from J; bases not matched to a gene: 5. The CDR3 has 16 amino acids. The V gene's germline CDR1 is SGHAT and CDR2 FQDESV (reference sequence). DNA of the CDR3: TGTGCCAGCAGCTTTGGGGGGACAGGGGACACAGATACGCAGTATTTT. It yields the protein CASSFGGTGDTDTQYF.

The rearrangement uses TRBV6-1 and TRBJ1-2, with D uncertain. CDR3 length equals 11 residues. V lost 4 bases and J 12 bases, leaving 12 bases between the germline ends. CDR1 is MNHNS and CDR2 is SASEGT in the germline V gene. CDR3 protein: CASSAVPVNTF. The CDR3 coding sequence is TGTGCCAGCAGTGCAGTTCCTGTCAACACCTTC.